Shown below are 30 T cell receptor beta chains from a single sample sequenced in a study of T-cell memory formation after mild COVID-19. TCRdb fed the 5' RACE reads into MiXCR, producing one record per CDR3 protein. The sample gives 450,000 or so distinct CDR3 sequences, roughly 23% of which show up once; about 12% is in the top ten. The specimen was PBMCs or a T cell subset sorted from them (not recorded which). These receptors were obtained from an adult woman who had mild COVID-19 (a few samples of this study predate the infection). Cell type and time point are not known.

This clonotype showed up just a few times. The chain joins TRBV9 to TRBJ1-2; D gene uncertain. Germline values: CDR1 SGDLS, CDR2 YYNGEE. The CDR3 totals 14 residues. Trimming left V 0 bases short and J 6 bases short, with 12 bases between. The CDR3 is CASSVDPGSHGYTF. The CDR3 nucleotides are TGTGCCAGCAGCGTAGATCCGGGGAGTCATGGCTACACCTTC.

This chain connects TRBV7-6 to TRBJ2-2; D is perhaps TRBD2 (5 bases). The CDR3 spans 14 residues. With 5 bases removed from V and 0 bases from J, the gap between germline ends came to 7 bases. Germline values: CDR1 SGHVS, CDR2 FNYEAQ. CDR3 nucleotides: TGTGCCAGCAGCCCCGGGACGAACACCGGGGAGCTGTTTTTT. This encodes CASSPGTNTGELFF. The full variable domain, in which reference TRBV7-6 and TRBJ2-2 provide the parts outside the CDR3, is GAGVSQSPRYKVTKRGQDVALRCDPISGHVSLYWYRQALGQGPEFLTYFNYEAQQDKSGLPNDRFSAERPEGSISTLTIQRTEQRDSAMYRCASSPGTNTGELFFGEGSRLTVL.

There are a few counts of this clonotype. Written as DNA, the CDR3 is TGTGCCAGCAGCTTCCCGGGAAGCTCTGGAAACACCATATATTTT. Translating gives CASSFPGSSGNTIYF. The chain has TRBV7-9 and TRBJ1-3; D uncertain. CDR1 and CDR2 (germline): SEHNR, FQNEAQ (reference sequence). The V and J ends lost 3 bases and 0 bases respectively, with 9 bases between them. The CDR3 loop spans 15 amino acids.

The rearrangement joins TRBV7-3 to TRBJ2-1, with D unresolved. The CDR3 sequence is 12 residues long. Germline V gives CDR1 SGHTA, CDR2 FQGTGA. V gave up 2 bases and J gave up 7 bases, with 6 bases separating them. The CDR3 region has the DNA TGTGCCAGCAGCTTATTCACAAATGAGCAGTTCTTC. Translating it yields CASSLFTNEQFF.

This clonotype occurred a few times. This chain links TRBV4-2 with TRBJ1-6; TRBD1 matches at 10 bases. Germline V gene data show CDR1 as LGHNA and CDR2 as YNFKEQ. The CDR3 has 16 residues. Unmatched junction bases numbered 7, after V lost 3 bases and J lost 8 bases. CDR3 residues: CASSHVTGTGDSPLHF. The CDR3 region has the DNA TGTGCCAGCAGCCATGTCACCGGGACAGGGGATTCACCCCTCCACTTT.

The rearrangement links TRBV20-1 to TRBJ1-2; TRBD1 is a possible D gene (5 bases). V was pared by 3 bases and J by 1 base, with 12 bases between. Germline CDR1 DFQATT, CDR2 SNEGSKA (reference sequence). This CDR3 contains 14 residues. CDR3 nucleotide sequence: TGCAGTGCTAGCCGGGACGGTTTTAACTATGGCTACACCTTC. It is translated as CSASRDGFNYGYTF.

V gene TRBV6-6 combines with J gene TRBJ1-2, with 7 positions matching TRBD1. The CDR3 covers 15 residues. V was pared by 4 bases and J by 5 bases, with 10 bases of the junction left unmatched. Per germline, CDR1 MNHNY and CDR2 SVGAGI (reference sequence). The CDR3 protein is CASSSTGPKVYGYTF. The CDR3 region has the DNA TGTGCCAGCAGTTCGACAGGGCCCAAGGTTTATGGCTACACCTTC.

This clonotype was seen only a few times. The chain combines TRBV10-2 with TRBJ1-5; no reliable D call. V was pared by 2 bases and J by 2 bases, with 7 bases between. The CDR3 length is 14 residues. Germline V gives CDR1 WSHSY, CDR2 SAAADI. The CDR3: CASSEGWGNQPQHF. DNA of the CDR3: TGCGCCAGCAGTGAGGGTTGGGGCAATCAGCCCCAGCATTTT.

V usage is TRBV20-1 and J usage is TRBJ1-2; D gene unclear. Germline V gene data show CDR1 as DFQATT and CDR2 as SNEGSKA (reference sequence). Trimming took 5 bases from V and 5 from J, leaving 9 bases between them. The CDR3 length is 11 residues. The CDR3: CSARHIYGYTF. In DNA, the CDR3 is TGCAGTGCTCGACACATTTATGGCTACACCTTC.

The gene calls are TRBV3-1 and TRBJ1-2; tentative D call: TRBD1 (5 bases). Germline CDR1 reads LGHDT; CDR2 reads YNNKEL (reference sequence). This CDR3 region has 13 residues. Between the trimmed V and J ends, which lost 6 bases and 8 bases, there was a span of 16 bases. As DNA, the CDR3 is TGTGCCAGCAGAGATTCGGGACGAGAAGGCTACACCTTC. Amino acid sequence: CASRDSGREGYTF.

The chain links TRBV15 to TRBJ2-7, with 9 bases fitting TRBD2. This CDR3 spans 16 amino acids. Germline values: CDR1 LNHNV, CDR2 YYDKDF (reference sequence). V was pared by 5 bases and J by 1 base, with 9 bases of the junction left unmatched. CDR3 protein: CATSGKLAGESYEQYF. DNA for the CDR3: TGTGCCACCAGCGGGAAATTAGCGGGGGAGTCCTACGAGCAGTACTTC.

J is TRBJ2-3 and V is TRBV9, with TRBD2 as a possible D gene (5 bases). Germline loops: CDR1 SGDLS, CDR2 YYNGEE. There are 18 residues in the CDR3. The V and J ends lost 3 bases and 2 bases respectively, with 22 bases between them. The CDR3 nucleotides read TGTGCCAGCAGCGCAAGCGGAGCGCCACTTATATTCACAGATACGCAGTATTTT. It codes for CASSASGAPLIFTDTQYF.

This clonotype was counted a few times. The rearrangement uses TRBV28 and TRBJ1-5; no clear D gene. With 1 base removed from V and 4 bases from J, the gap between germline ends came to 11 bases. This CDR3 spans 15 amino acids. CDR1 is MDHEN, CDR2 SYDVKM, per germline. This chain's CDR3 is CASSLFGLPNQPQHF. Written as DNA, the CDR3 is TGTGCCAGCAGTTTATTCGGTCTCCCGAATCAGCCCCAGCATTTT. Variable domain in full (rest from reference TRBV28 and TRBJ1-5): DVKVTQSSRYLVKRTGEKVFLECVQDMDHENMFWYRQDPGLGLRLIYFSYDVKMKEKGDIPEGYSVSREKKERFSLILESASTNQTSMYLCASSLFGLPNQPQHFGDGTRLSIL.

This clonotype was counted between two and nine times. The gene calls are TRBV7-9 and TRBJ1-2; D is unclear. Germline lookup yields CDR1 SEHNR and CDR2 FQNEAQ (reference sequence). Trimming took off 2 bases at V and 2 bases at J, with 6 bases between the two ends. This CDR3 spans 13 amino acids. The CDR3 sequence is CASSLSVNYGYTF. The CDR3 DNA reads as TGTGCCAGCAGCTTAAGCGTGAACTATGGCTACACCTTC.

This clonotype came up once. The chain is built from TRBV12-3 or TRBV12-4 and TRBJ2-1; D remains unclear. This CDR3 is 15 amino acids long. V lost 1 base, J lost 9 bases, and 16 bases lay in between. The CDR3 loop reads CASSLEIGSTSEQFF. The CDR3 region has the DNA TGTGCCAGCAGTTTAGAGATAGGGTCTACGTCTGAGCAGTTCTTC.

This clonotype occurred a few times. The J gene is TRBJ1-5, the V gene TRBV5-8; TRBD1 matches 7 bases. Germline V gives CDR1 SGHTS, CDR2 YDEGEE. CDR3 size: 15 residues. The V gene end was trimmed by 2 bases and the J gene end by 5 bases; junction bases not matched to a gene: 7. CDR3 in DNA: TGTGCCAGCAGCTTATACAGGGGCCGGGATCAGCCCCAGCATTTT. Amino acids: CASSLYRGRDQPQHF.

The chain employs TRBV5-1 and TRBJ2-7; maybe TRBD1 (6 bases). This CDR3 is built from 14 residues. CDR1 and CDR2 (germline): SGHRS, YFSETQ. The V and J ends lost 6 bases and 3 bases respectively, with 16 bases between them. The CDR3 reads CASKVGTTNYEQYF. The CDR3 DNA is TGCGCCAGCAAGGTGGGGACAACAAACTACGAGCAGTACTTC.

V and J are TRBV12-3 or TRBV12-4 and TRBJ2-1; no reliable D call. This CDR3 is built from 14 residues. Trimming removed 1 base at V and 7 bases at J, with 11 bases between. The DNA for the CDR3 is TGTGCCAGCAGTTTAGGATATGGTGGTAATGAGCAGTTCTTC. It encodes CASSLGYGGNEQFF.

The chain has TRBV9 and TRBJ2-7, with TRBD1 matching over 7 bases. V dropped 2 bases and J dropped 3; count of bases not matched to a gene: 5. This CDR3 has 14 residues. From germline, CDR1 is SGDLS and CDR2 YYNGEE. The CDR3 spells CASSVEQGNYEQYF. CDR3 coding DNA: TGTGCCAGCAGCGTTGAACAGGGGAACTACGAGCAGTACTTC.

This chain connects TRBV5-1 to TRBJ2-2; 9 bases map to TRBD2. The J segment lost 6 bases and the V segment lost 3 bases, leaving 0 bases of the junction unmatched. The CDR3 contains 13 residues. The germline V gene has CDR1 SGHRS and CDR2 YFSETQ. CDR3 DNA sequence: TGCGCCAGCAGCTGGACTAGCGCCGGGGAGCTGTTTTTT. Amino acid sequence: CASSWTSAGELFF. The variable domain in full, with the rest retrieved from reference TRBV5-1 and TRBJ2-2, is KAGVTQTPRYLIKTRGQQVTLSCSPISGHRSVSWYQQTPGQGLQFLFEYFSETQRNKGNFPGRFSGRQFSNSRSEMNVSTLELGDSALYLCASSWTSAGELFFGEGSRLTVL.

The chain combines TRBV5-1 with TRBJ2-5; unclear D gene. V was pared by 0 bases and J by 7 bases, with 16 bases between. There are 15 residues in the CDR3. The V gene's germline CDR1 is SGHRS and CDR2 YFSETQ. This CDR3 is CASSLASLTGGTQYF. CDR3 DNA: TGCGCCAGCAGCTTGGCAAGTTTGACGGGCGGGACCCAGTACTTC.

Here the CDR3 reads CASSAGTGSTGELFF. CDR3 nucleotides: TGCGCCAGCAGCGCCGGGACAGGGAGCACCGGGGAGCTGTTTTTT. The chain couples TRBV5-1 to TRBJ2-2; the match to TRBD1 covers 9 bases. The CDR3 spans 15 residues. With V trimmed by 4 bases and J by 4 bases, 5 bases remained unmatched. CDR1 is SGHRS, CDR2 YFSETQ, per germline.

This chain uses TRBV7-2 with TRBJ2-1; D possibly corresponds to TRBD1 (6 bases). Trimming cost V 1 base and J 8 bases, with 18 bases left between them. The CDR3 loop spans 16 amino acids. Germline V gene data show CDR1 as SGHTA and CDR2 as FQGNSA. The CDR3 sequence is CASSLGFGGSWDEQFF. CDR3 bases: TGTGCCAGCAGCTTAGGTTTTGGGGGCTCCTGGGATGAGCAGTTCTTC.

CDR3 in DNA: TGTGCCAGACGGCGCAAGACAGGGGGGTCTGAAGCTTTCTTT. Its translation is CARRRKTGGSEAFF. This chain joins TRBV2 and TRBJ1-1, with TRBD1 identical over 9 bases. Germline loops: CDR1 SNHLY, CDR2 FYNNEI. V lost 9 bases, J lost 6 bases, and 11 bases stayed unmatched. This CDR3 is 14 amino acids long. The entire variable domain, with the rest obtained from reference TRBV2 and TRBJ1-1, is as follows: EPEVTQTPSHQVTQMGQEVILRCVPISNHLYFYWYRQILGQKVEFLVSFYNNEISEKSEIFDDQFSVERPDGSNFTLKIRSTKLEDSAMYFCARRRKTGGSEAFFGQGTRLTVV.

This clonotype turned up a few times. The V and J genes are TRBV4-3 and TRBJ2-3; D may be TRBD1 or TRBD2 (6 bases each). This CDR3 comprises 15 residues. Trimming took off 2 bases at V and 3 bases at J, with 12 bases between the two ends. Germline-derived CDR1 and CDR2 are LGHNA and YSLEER. In nucleotides, the CDR3 is TGCGCCAGCAGCCAATCCCGGGGGACAACAGATACGCAGTATTTT. Amino acids: CASSQSRGTTDTQYF.

The rearrangement links TRBV6-2 or TRBV6-3 to TRBJ2-3; D perhaps matches TRBD2 (5 bases). CDR1 and CDR2 from the germline V gene are MNHEY and SVGEGT. Trimming stripped 7 bases from V and 5 bases from J, with 13 bases between. The CDR3 has 13 residues. CDR3 bases: TGTGCCAGCACCTACTCGAGGGAAGATACGCAGTATTTT. As protein: CASTYSREDTQYF.

This chain uses TRBV20-1 with TRBJ1-1, with 11 bases fitting TRBD1. Germline V gene sequence: CDR1 DFQATT, CDR2 SNEGSKA (reference sequence). The CDR3 length is 15 residues. Trimming removed 1 base from V and 5 bases from J; junction bases left unmatched: 6. This CDR3 reads CSARAPGTGGTEAFF. DNA of the CDR3: TGCAGTGCTAGAGCCCCCGGGACAGGGGGTACTGAAGCTTTCTTT.

The V gene is TRBV7-9, the J gene TRBJ2-1, with D unclear. The ends were cut back, 1 base at V and 9 bases at J, with 10 bases in the middle. The CDR3 covers 13 residues. Germline assignment: CDR1 SEHNR and CDR2 FQNEAQ (reference sequence). CDR3 bases: TGTGCCAGCAGCTTAGAAGTGGGGTTTGAGCAGTTCTTC. It encodes CASSLEVGFEQFF.

The CDR3 loop is CASSASVGQLPYEQYF. The CDR3 DNA follows: TGTGCCAGCAGCGCTAGCGTGGGGCAGCTACCCTACGAGCAGTACTTC. This chain joins TRBV9 and TRBJ2-7, with D maybe TRBD2 (6 bases). The germline V gene has CDR1 SGDLS and CDR2 YYNGEE. CDR3 length equals 16 residues. V shed 3 bases and J shed 2 bases, with 18 bases lying between them.

The rearrangement joins TRBV20-1 to TRBJ2-7; perhaps TRBD2 as D (6 bases). This CDR3 is built from 18 residues. The germline V gene encodes CDR1 DFQATT and CDR2 SNEGSKA (reference sequence). V was trimmed by 2 bases and J by 2 bases, leaving 25 bases between them. CDR3 DNA sequence: TGCAGTGCTAGAATTAGCGGTAACGACGCCATTAGTACCTACGAGCAGTACTTC. Translating it yields CSARISGNDAISTYEQYF.